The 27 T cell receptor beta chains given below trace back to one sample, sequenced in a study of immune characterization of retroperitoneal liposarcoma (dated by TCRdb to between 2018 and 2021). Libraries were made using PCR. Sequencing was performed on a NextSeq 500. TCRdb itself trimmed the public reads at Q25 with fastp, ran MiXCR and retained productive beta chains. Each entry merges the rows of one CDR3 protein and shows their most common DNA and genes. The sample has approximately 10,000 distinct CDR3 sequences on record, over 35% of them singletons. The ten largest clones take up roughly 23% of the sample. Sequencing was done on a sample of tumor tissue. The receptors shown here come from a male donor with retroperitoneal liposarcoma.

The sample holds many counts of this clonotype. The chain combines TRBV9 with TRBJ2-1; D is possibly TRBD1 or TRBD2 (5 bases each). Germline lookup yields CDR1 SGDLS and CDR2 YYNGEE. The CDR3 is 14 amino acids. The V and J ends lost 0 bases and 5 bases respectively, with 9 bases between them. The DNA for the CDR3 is TGTGCCAGCAGCGTAGGGGACCATCACAATGAGCAGTTCTTC. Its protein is CASSVGDHHNEQFF.

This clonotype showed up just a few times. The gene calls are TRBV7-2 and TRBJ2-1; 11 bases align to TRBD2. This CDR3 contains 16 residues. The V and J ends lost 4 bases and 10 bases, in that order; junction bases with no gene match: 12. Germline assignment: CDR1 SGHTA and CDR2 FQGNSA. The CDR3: CASSSLTSGATYEQFF. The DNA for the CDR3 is TGTGCCAGCAGCTCGCTGACTAGCGGGGCGACCTACGAGCAGTTCTTC.

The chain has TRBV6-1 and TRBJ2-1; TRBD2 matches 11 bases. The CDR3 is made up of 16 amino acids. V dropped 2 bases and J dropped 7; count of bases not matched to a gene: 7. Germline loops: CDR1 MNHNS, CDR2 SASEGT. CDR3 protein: CASSETLAGEANEQFF. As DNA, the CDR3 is TGTGCCAGCAGTGAAACACTAGCGGGAGAGGCGAATGAGCAGTTCTTC.

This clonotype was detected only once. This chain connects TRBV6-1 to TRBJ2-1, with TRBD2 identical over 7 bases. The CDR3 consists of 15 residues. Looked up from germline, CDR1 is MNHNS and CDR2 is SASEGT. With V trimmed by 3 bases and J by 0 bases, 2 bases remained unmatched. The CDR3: CASSEERGSYNEQFF. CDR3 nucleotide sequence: TGTGCCAGCAGTGAGGAGCGGGGCTCCTACAATGAGCAGTTCTTC.

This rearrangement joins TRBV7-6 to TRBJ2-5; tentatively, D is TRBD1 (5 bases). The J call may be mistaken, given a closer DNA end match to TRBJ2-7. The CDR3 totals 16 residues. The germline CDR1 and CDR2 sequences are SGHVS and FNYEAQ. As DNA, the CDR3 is TGTGCCAGCAGCTTAGATCAGGGCTCGGGTACCTACGAGCAGTACTTC. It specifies CASSLDQGSGTYEQYF.

The CDR3 coding sequence is TGTGCCAGCAATGCGGGGAGCTCCTACAATGAGCAGTTCTTC. Translated: CASNAGSSYNEQFF. The rearrangement joins TRBV6-1 to TRBJ2-1; D might be TRBD2 (6 bases). In germline, CDR1 is MNHNS, CDR2 SASEGT. Deletions cut 7 bases from V and 0 bases from J, with 10 bases between. CDR3 length equals 14 residues.

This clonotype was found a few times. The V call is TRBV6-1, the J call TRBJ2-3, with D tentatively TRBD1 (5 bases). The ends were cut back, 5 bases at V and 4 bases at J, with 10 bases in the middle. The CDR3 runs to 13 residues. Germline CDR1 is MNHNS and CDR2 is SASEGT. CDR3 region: CASSIRQSDTQYF. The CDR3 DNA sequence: TGTGCCAGCAGTATCCGACAGTCAGATACGCAGTATTTT.

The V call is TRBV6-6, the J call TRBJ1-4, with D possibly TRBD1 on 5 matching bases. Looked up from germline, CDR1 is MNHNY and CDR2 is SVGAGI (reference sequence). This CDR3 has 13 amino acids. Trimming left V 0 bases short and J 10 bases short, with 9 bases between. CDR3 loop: CASSYSSGGKLFF. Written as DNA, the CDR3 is TGTGCCAGCAGTTACTCTTCCGGGGGAAAACTGTTTTTT.

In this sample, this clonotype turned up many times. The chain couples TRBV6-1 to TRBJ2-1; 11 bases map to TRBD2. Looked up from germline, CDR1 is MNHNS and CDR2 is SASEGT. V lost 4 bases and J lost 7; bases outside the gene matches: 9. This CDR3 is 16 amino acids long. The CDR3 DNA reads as TGTGCCAGCAGTGTCTCTCTAGCGGGAGGTGGGAATGAGCAGTTCTTC. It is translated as CASSVSLAGGGNEQFF.

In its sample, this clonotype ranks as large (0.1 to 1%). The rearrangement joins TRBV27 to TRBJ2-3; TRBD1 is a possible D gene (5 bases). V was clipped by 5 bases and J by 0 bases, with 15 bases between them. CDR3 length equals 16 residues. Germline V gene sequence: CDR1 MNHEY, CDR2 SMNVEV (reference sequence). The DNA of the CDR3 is TGTGCCAGCAGTGTCAACCTAGGGGCTAGCACAGATACGCAGTATTTT. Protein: CASSVNLGASTDTQYF.

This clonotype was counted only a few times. CDR3 amino acids: CASSERMLGQGVNNEQFF. The CDR3 DNA is TGTGCCAGCAGTGAGCGAATGTTAGGACAGGGTGTCAACAATGAGCAGTTCTTC. The chain recombines TRBV6-1 with TRBJ2-1; TRBD1 agrees at 8 bases. CDR3 length equals 18 residues. Germline CDR1 MNHNS, CDR2 SASEGT. V shed 3 bases, J shed 5 bases, and the junction held 15 bases outside the gene matches.

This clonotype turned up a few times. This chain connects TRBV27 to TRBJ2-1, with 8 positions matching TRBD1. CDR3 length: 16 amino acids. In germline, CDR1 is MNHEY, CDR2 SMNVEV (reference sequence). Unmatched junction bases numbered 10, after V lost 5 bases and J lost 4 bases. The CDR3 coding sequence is TGTGCCAGCAGTCCCGATGGGGACAGGATGTACAATGAGCAGTTCTTC. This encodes CASSPDGDRMYNEQFF.

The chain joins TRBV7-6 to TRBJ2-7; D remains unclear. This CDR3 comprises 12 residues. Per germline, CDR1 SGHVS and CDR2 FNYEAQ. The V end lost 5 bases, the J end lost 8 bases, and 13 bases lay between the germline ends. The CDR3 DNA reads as TGTGCCAGCAGCGCCGACACACTCCAGCAGTACTTC. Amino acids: CASSADTLQQYF.

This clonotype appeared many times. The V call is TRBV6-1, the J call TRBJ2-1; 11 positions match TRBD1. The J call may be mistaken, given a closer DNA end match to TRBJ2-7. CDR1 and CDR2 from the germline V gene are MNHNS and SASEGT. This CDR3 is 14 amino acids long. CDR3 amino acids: CASSTGTGGYEQYF. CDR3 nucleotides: TGTGCCAGCAGCACCGGGACAGGGGGCTACGAGCAGTACTTC.

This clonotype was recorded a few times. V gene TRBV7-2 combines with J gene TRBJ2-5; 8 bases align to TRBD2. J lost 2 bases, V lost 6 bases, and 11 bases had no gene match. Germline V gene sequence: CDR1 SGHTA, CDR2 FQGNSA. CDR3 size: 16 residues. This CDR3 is CASSSAGGGHQETQYF. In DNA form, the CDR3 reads TGTGCCAGCAGTTCGGCCGGCGGGGGGCATCAAGAGACCCAGTACTTC.

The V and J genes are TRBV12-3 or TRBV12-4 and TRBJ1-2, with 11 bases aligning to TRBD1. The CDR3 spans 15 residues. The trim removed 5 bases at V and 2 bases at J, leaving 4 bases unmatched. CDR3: CASSPWDRGNYGYTF. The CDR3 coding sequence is TGTGCCAGCAGTCCTTGGGACAGGGGGAACTATGGCTACACCTTC.

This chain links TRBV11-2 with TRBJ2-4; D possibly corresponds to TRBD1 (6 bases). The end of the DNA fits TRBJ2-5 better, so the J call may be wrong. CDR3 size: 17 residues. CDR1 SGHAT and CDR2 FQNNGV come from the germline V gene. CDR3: CASSLDYGDRLQETQYF. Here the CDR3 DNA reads TGTGCCAGCAGCTTAGACTACGGAGACAGGCTACAAGAGACCCAGTACTTC.

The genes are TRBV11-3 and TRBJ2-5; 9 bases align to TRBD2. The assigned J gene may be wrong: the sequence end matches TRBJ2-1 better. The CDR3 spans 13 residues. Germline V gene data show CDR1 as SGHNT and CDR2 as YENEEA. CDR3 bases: TGTGCCAGCAGCCGAGGGACTAGCTGGACCCAGTTCTTC. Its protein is CASSRGTSWTQFF.

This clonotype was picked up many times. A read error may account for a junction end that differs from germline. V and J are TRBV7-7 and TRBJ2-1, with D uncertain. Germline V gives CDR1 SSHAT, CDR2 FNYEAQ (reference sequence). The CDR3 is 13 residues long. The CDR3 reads CASSLRELGEQFF. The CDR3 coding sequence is TGTGCTAGCAGCTTAAGGGAATTGGGTGAGCAGTTCTTC.

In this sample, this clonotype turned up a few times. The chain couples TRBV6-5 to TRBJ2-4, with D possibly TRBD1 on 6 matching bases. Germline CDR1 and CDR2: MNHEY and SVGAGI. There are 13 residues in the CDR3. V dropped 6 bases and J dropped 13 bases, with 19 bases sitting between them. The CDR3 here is CASRGGPYNEQYF. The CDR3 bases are TGTGCCAGCAGAGGGGGTCCCTACAATGAGCAGTACTTC.

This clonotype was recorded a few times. This CDR3 is CASGRGQEYEQYF. CDR3 nucleotide sequence: TGTGCCAGCGGGAGGGGACAGGAGTACGAGCAGTACTTC. This rearrangement joins TRBV6-1 to TRBJ2-5; perhaps TRBD1 as D (8 bases). The DNA end lines up better with TRBJ2-7; the J call may be wrong. This CDR3 contains 13 residues. Germline CDR1 reads MNHNS; CDR2 reads SASEGT.

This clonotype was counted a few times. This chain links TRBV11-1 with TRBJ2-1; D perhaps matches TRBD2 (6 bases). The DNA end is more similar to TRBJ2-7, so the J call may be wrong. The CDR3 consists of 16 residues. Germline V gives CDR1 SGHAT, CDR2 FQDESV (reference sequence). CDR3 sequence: CASSLGLVSSYNEQYF. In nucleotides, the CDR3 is TGTGCCAGCAGCTTAGGACTAGTAAGCTCCTACAATGAGCAGTACTTC.

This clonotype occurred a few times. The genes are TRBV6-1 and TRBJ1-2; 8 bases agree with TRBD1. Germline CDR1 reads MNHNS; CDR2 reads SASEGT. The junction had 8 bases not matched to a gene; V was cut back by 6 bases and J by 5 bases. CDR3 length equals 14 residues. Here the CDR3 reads CASRTRGQGYGYTF. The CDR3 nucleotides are TGTGCCAGCAGAACCAGGGGGCAAGGTTATGGCTACACCTTC.

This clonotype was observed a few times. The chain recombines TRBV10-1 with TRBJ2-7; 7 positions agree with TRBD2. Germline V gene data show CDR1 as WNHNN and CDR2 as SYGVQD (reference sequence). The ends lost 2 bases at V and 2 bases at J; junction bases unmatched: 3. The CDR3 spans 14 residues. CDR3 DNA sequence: TGCGCCAGCAGTGAGGCGGGAGCGGCCTACGAGCAGTACTTC. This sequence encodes CASSEAGAAYEQYF.

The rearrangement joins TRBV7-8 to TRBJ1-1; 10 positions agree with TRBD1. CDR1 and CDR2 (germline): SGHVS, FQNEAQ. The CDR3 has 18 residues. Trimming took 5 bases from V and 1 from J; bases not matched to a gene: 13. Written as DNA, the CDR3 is TGTGCCAGCAGCCCCCGGGCGGACAGGGGGGATAAGAACACTGAAGCTTTCTTT. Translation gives CASSPRADRGDKNTEAFF.

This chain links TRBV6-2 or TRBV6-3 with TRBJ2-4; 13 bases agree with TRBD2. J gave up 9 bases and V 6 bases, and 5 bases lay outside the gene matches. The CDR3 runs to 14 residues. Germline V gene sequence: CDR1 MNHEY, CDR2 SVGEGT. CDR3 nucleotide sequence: TGTGCCAGCAGGAAGGGACTAGCGGGAAGCATTCAGTACTTC. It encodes CASRKGLAGSIQYF.

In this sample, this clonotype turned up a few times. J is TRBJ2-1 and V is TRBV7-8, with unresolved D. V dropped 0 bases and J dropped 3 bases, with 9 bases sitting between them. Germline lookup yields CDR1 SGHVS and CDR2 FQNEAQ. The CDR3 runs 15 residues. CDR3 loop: CASSLALGSYNEQFF. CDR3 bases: TGTGCCAGCAGCTTAGCGTTGGGAAGCTACAATGAGCAGTTCTTC.